This passage covers 8 T cell receptor beta chains from one sample sequenced in a study of immune characteristics of hereditary and idiopathic chronic pancreatitis. Generated by immunoSEQ multiplex PCR, the TCRdb table keeps only in-frame clones and is missing some. The table has more than 1,500 clones, roughly 80% seen once. Chronic pancreatitis tissue was collected during total pancreatectomy with islet autotransplantation. Sequencing was performed on pancreas tissue with hereditary chronic pancreatitis. The source of these receptors is a human donor with chronic pancreatitis.

J is TRBJ2-1 and V is TRBV7-2; D gene ambiguous. Trimming cost V 2 bases and J 0 bases, with 14 bases left between them. The length of the CDR3 is 17 residues. Germline V CDR1 and CDR2: SGHTA, FQGNSA. CDR3 sequence (DNA): TGTGCCAGCAGCTTAATGGGGTCCCCGAGCTCCTACAATGAGCAGTTCTTC. Encoded protein: CASSLMGSPSSYNEQFF.

The rearrangement joins TRBV28 to TRBJ2-1, with D possibly matching TRBD1 (6 bases). This CDR3 contains 12 residues. V was pared by 7 bases and J by 9 bases, with 13 bases between. Germline V gives CDR1 MDHEN, CDR2 SYDVKM. CDR3 DNA: TGTGCCAGCACCTCACAGGGAAGTGAGCAGTTCTTC. It specifies CASTSQGSEQFF.

This chain links TRBV6-5 with TRBJ1-2; a weak D match, TRBD1 (5 bases). V gave up 2 bases and J gave up 7 bases, with 8 bases separating them. Germline V gene data show CDR1 as MNHEY and CDR2 as SVGAGI. This CDR3 has 12 amino acids. CDR3 sequence reads: CASSYVGGGYTF. For the CDR3, the DNA is TGTGCCAGCAGTTACGTGGGGGGTGGCTACACCTTC.

This rearrangement joins TRBV3-1 (or the pseudogene TRBV3-2) to TRBJ2-2; TRBD2 matches at 7 bases. Trimming cost V 1 base and J 1 base; bases outside gene matches: 3. Germline V gives CDR1 LGHDT, CDR2 YNNKEL (reference sequence). This CDR3 region has 16 residues. CDR3 sequence reads: CASSQGASGNTGELFF. CDR3 sequence (DNA): TGTGCCAGCAGCCAAGGGGCTAGCGGGAACACCGGGGAGCTGTTTTTT.

V gene TRBV9 combines with J gene TRBJ2-1, with 8 nucleotides matching TRBD2. The germline V gene has CDR1 SGDLS and CDR2 YYNGEE. The CDR3 runs to 19 residues. Germline trimming cut 3 bases from V and 3 bases from J; bases unmatched to any gene: 17. CDR3 loop: CASSERGDGLALVYNEQFF. In DNA form, the CDR3 reads TGTGCCAGCAGCGAAAGGGGGGATGGACTAGCTTTGGTCTACAATGAGCAGTTCTTC.

This clone was counted between two and nine times. This sequence joins TRBV5-6 and TRBJ1-4; D gene uncertain. V was cut by 2 bases and J by 5 bases, with 1 base left in between. The CDR3 extends over 11 amino acids. Per germline, CDR1 SGHDT and CDR2 YYEEEE. The DNA of the CDR3 is TGTGCCAGCAGCTTAAATGAAAAACTGTTTTTT. Translating it yields CASSLNEKLFF.

The chain recombines TRBV24-1 with TRBJ2-1; possible D gene TRBD2, 6 bases. V dropped 1 base and J dropped 10 bases, with 16 bases sitting between them. CDR1 and CDR2 (germline): KGHDR, SFDVKD. There are 15 residues in the CDR3. The CDR3 DNA is TGTGCCACCAGTGATTTAGCGGGTACCGGTAAGGAGCAGTTCTTC. The encoded protein is CATSDLAGTGKEQFF.

This sequence joins TRBV10-2 and TRBJ2-7; 8 bases agree with TRBD2. The CDR3 contains 14 residues. The V and J ends lost 6 bases and 7 bases, in that order; junction bases with no gene match: 11. The germline V gene has CDR1 WSHSY and CDR2 SAAADI. The CDR3 sequence: CASRGTSGYSEQYF. The CDR3 DNA follows: TGCGCCAGCAGGGGGACTAGTGGATATTCGGAGCAGTACTTC.